This TCR beta chain is drawn from a study of naive and memory T cell subsets. Study findings and constraints: Possibly reflecting memory cells re-expressing CD45RA, a few larger clonotypes occurred in naive repertoires, especially CD8. Over 85% of naive TCR sequences appeared only once, unlike memory subsets. Clonotypes are single alpha or beta chains, not paired receptors. Gini index rose across naive, CM, EM and EMRA in CD4 and CD8.

In this sample, this clonotype turned up a few times. Its antigen is not known. The CDR3 covers 18 residues. Germline values: CDR1 MDHEN, CDR2 SYDVKM. Germline trimming cut 6 bases from V and 4 bases from J; bases unmatched to any gene: 11. Two oligonucleotides, mixed equimolar, formed the beta constant-region primer covering TRBC1 and TRBC2. The ligated cDNA underwent four PCR rounds using SP2 and nested alpha and beta constant-region primers. An oligonucleotide with the SP2 primer and a 12-nucleotide UMI was ligated to the cDNA 3' end. Each CDR3 protein is one row after TCRdb ran MiXCR on the UMI-ligation and nested PCR reads. The data contain 98,000 or so distinct CDR3 sequences, over 9% of them singletons.

Input material: naive CD4+ T cells from blood. J is TRBJ2-1 and V is TRBV28; 14 bases map to TRBD2. This TCR was recovered from a human donor in good health. The CDR3 DNA reads TGTGCCAGCAGCTCCATCAGGACTAGCGGGGGGTCATACAATGAGCAGTTCTTC. Protein: CASSSIRTSGGSYNEQFF.